This T cell receptor (beta chain) is drawn from a study of blood T cell repertoires in COVID-19. This table comes from immunoSEQ multiplex PCR, and its TCRdb copy is limited to in-frame clones, with some not included. The sample carries a few hundred thousand clones, 90% recorded once. The germline gives CDR1 SQVTM, CDR2 ANQGSEA. This CDR3 is built from 13 residues. Trimming removed 2 bases from V and 5 bases from J, with 12 bases in between. The receptor was derived from a woman aged 25 to 39 with COVID-19, enrolled during active disease. This chain joins TRBV29-1 and TRBJ1-2, with D tentatively TRBD1 (5 bases). The sample taken for sequencing was peripheral blood. The CDR3 region is CSVEWGGFYGYTF. DNA for the CDR3: TGCAGCGTTGAATGGGGGGGATTTTATGGCTACACCTTC.